This T cell receptor beta chain appears in the sequencing data of a study of patients and donors after allogeneic stem cell transplantation. Each CDR3 protein is one row after TCRdb ran MiXCR on the RT-PCR reads. The sample contains around 90,000 distinct CDR3 sequences, roughly 48% of which appear only once. The length of the CDR3 is 14 residues. Germline trimming cut 6 bases from V and 1 base from J; bases unmatched to any gene: 5. The germline CDR1 and CDR2 sequences are SQVTM and ANQGSEA. The sequencing sample was made of blood, either unsorted or a sorted T cell fraction (not recorded which). The V gene is TRBV29-1, the J gene TRBJ1-1, with 10 bases identical to TRBD1. The sequence came from a human donor who was either an allogeneic HSCT recipient or a stem cell or donor lymphocyte infusion donor (not recorded which). It is not recorded whose cells these are; they may come from a transplant donor. In nucleotides, the CDR3 is TGCAGCGTGGGGGACAGGGGTCCGAACACTGAAGCTTTCTTT. The encoded protein is CSVGDRGPNTEAFF.